This T cell receptor beta chain was documented in a study of T cells in Graves' hyperthyroidism and ophthalmopathy (dated by TCRdb to 2018 to 2020). Some background on the complete study: TCR V-J signatures able to tell the groups apart were searched for in a discovery cohort of 100 patients, of whom around 42 had Graves' ophthalmopathy and 55 to 60 had stable Graves' hyperthyroidism. Prospective prediction of ophthalmopathy was tested in an independent validation cohort consisting of some 19 hyperthyroidism patients and approximately 16 patients who later progressed to ophthalmopathy. For training and testing, the 80 to 100 patients in the discovery cohort were randomly divided in a 7:3 ratio. Thyroid tissue and blood T-cell repertoires from about 6 Graves' hyperthyroidism patients were also compared in the study. After blood sampling, hyperthyroidism patients were treated with methimazole at a starting dose of 30 mg daily, and ophthalmopathy patients were treated with high-dose intravenous methylprednisolone. TCR Vbeta CDR3 sequencing of fewer than 150 peripheral blood samples (under 45 ophthalmopathy, 75 hyperthyroidism and roughly 17 progressor patients) is reported in the paper.

Points the paper makes about the study in general: During validation, the model predicted progression to ophthalmopathy a median of approximately six months ahead of onset, with around 71% sensitivity and 72.22% specificity. A model built on a 13 V-J signature distinguished ophthalmopathy from stable hyperthyroidism, reaching around 88% sensitivity and about 81% specificity in cross-validation and 80%/75% in testing. Most expanded thyroid clonotypes (frequency above 0.001) were also detected in blood, suggesting blood repertoires may reflect thyroid immune responses. Sample size was not statistically predetermined, and investigators were not blinded to group allocation.

TCR beta CDR3 regions were amplified from RNA transcripts. For the first round of RT-PCR on the TCR CDR3, the HTBI primer set was used together with the Qiagen OneStep RT-PCR kit. The libraries were constructed in a second round of multiplex PCR and then size-selected and purified. The libraries were sequenced on an Illumina HiSeq2000 using paired-end 100 bp reads. Per the source publication's procedure: Raw data were processed with SOAPnuke, discarding reads with adapters, uncalled bases, mean Phred below 15, or no exact constant-primer or identifier match. COPE v1.2.5 was used to merge high-quality paired reads, and clonotypes were defined as unique nucleotide sequences. Clonotypes were aligned to IMGT TRBV, TRBD and TRBJ reference segments using MiTCR v1.1. The analysis was restricted to V-J combinations with a frequency above 0.0001, which together covered 98% to 99.2% of the repertoires. A TCS score was defined as the ratio between F50 (clonal expansion) and ExV (chaos), using BLOSUM62-based TCRdist between CDR3 peptides within each V-J. Welch's t-statistics and random forest reduced 500 to 550 V-J features to 10 to 15, which were used in a naive Bayes classifier (R e1071). Thyroid-blood repertoire similarity was quantified with the Morisita-Horn index. The raw public reads went through TCRdb reprocessing: fastp at Q25, MiXCR clone calling, in-frame beta chains kept. Rows are unified per CDR3 protein, each entry keeping the most common DNA and genes. For this entry, the V and J calls and clone size follow TCRdb and not the study's own pipeline. The sample table records 450,000 to 700,000 distinct CDR3 sequences; more than 45% of these occur just once. Together, the top ten hold 19% of the sample.

Deletion took 7 bases off V and 5 bases off J, with a span of 20 bases between the germline ends. Based on the germline V gene, the CDR1 and CDR2 sequences are SGHVS and FQNEAQ. The CDR3 runs 15 residues from the cysteine to the phenylalanine. Only the CDR3 portion is preserved as DNA: 45 bases, with reading frame beginning at the first base. Patients with uncontrolled infections, other autoimmune diseases, pregnancy or lactation were excluded. Diagnoses relied on clinical symptoms, serum thyroxine and TRAb, thyroid ultrasound and orbital computed tomography. Trizol reagent was used to extract total RNA, and RNA quality was then checked on an Agilent 2100 Bioanalyzer. Concerning this clonotype itself: The antigen it recognizes is unknown. Nothing much larger sits one base from this clone, and base qualities are not available.

The sample comprised peripheral blood or thyroid tissue (not recorded which). This receptor chain uses TRBV7-8 and TRBJ1-2; TRBD1 is a possible D gene, resting on 6 matching bases. The receptor was derived from an adult woman with Graves' disease, either hyperthyroidism or ophthalmopathy (not recorded which). The CDR3: CASTPQRGEGYGYTF. Here is the DNA: TGTGCCAGCACCCCTCAGAGGGGGGAGGGGTATGGCTACACCTTC.